This record covers a single T cell receptor beta chain. Antigen specificity is unknown. These data belong to a study of shared clonotypes between healthy human individuals. The wider study: The composition of the donors was two women and a few men aged 18 to 49. The study used three CD4 naive, three CD4 memory, two CD8 naive and one CD8 memory plate per donor. Whole-study results and caveats: Only blood was sampled, and tissue TCR repertoires likely differ from blood ones. Clonotype sharing among the donors was expected to vary with sequencing depth.

The ends were cut back, 4 bases at V and 5 bases at J, with 10 bases in the middle. This CDR3 is 13 amino acids long. Germline-derived CDR1 and CDR2 are ENHRY and SYGVKD. Sequencing used immunoSEQ multiplex PCR; TCRdb keeps in-frame clones, though not all of them. The repertoire holds some 2.4 million clones, with approximately 94% as singletons. The receptor was isolated from a man younger than 35 in good health. Some clones in this sample may be carry-over from other donors' samples. Specimen: naive CD4+ T cells from PBMCs. Stated subset: CD45RA+ positively selected. The chain recombines TRBV10-3 with TRBJ2-3; D is ambiguous. The CDR3 sequence: CAISGLYGDTQYF. In DNA form, the CDR3 reads TGTGCCATCAGTGGCCTATATGGAGATACGCAGTATTTT.